Shown below are 30 T cell receptor beta chains from a single sample sequenced in a study of cytomegalovirus exposure and HLA in healthy donors. Vbeta (60) and Jbeta (13) primers were used in the PCR. TCRdb's copy holds only in-frame clones and misses some; the assay was immunoSEQ multiplex PCR. This sample has some 200,000 clones, with about 80% found just once. Sequenced: PBMCs. Receptor source: a girl under 18 in good health and CMV-seronegative.

The chain employs TRBV6-5 and TRBJ1-6; 9 bases line up with TRBD1. Per the germline V gene, CDR1 is MNHEY and CDR2 is SVGAGI. The CDR3 extends over 15 amino acids. The V segment lost 0 bases and the J segment 14 bases; nucleotides outside the gene matches: 8. CDR3 nucleotides: TGTGCCAGCAGTTACTCCGGGACAGGGCTAGTGTCCCTCCACTTT. This encodes CASSYSGTGLVSLHF.

The rearrangement uses TRBV19 and TRBJ2-7; weak D call: TRBD2 (5 bases). Trimming took off 6 bases at V and 1 base at J, with 16 bases between the two ends. Germline lookup yields CDR1 LNHDA and CDR2 SQIVND (reference sequence). This CDR3 has 15 amino acids. The CDR3 nucleotides read TGTGCCAGTAGGTCACTAGGGATCTTTTCCTACGAGCAGTACTTC. It encodes CASRSLGIFSYEQYF.

The rearrangement uses TRBV18 and TRBJ2-6; a possible D gene is TRBD1 (6 bases). CDR3 length: 18 amino acids. Germline CDR1 KGHSH, CDR2 LQKENI. V shed 3 bases and J shed 2 bases, with 17 bases lying between them. The CDR3 region has the DNA TGTGCCAGCTCACCTATGAATACAGGGACCGCTGGGGCCAACGTCCTGACTTTC. Its translation is CASSPMNTGTAGANVLTF.

V usage is TRBV5-1 and J usage is TRBJ2-3, with TRBD2 matching 7 bases. This CDR3 has 13 amino acids. The J segment lost 1 base and the V segment lost 4 bases, leaving 0 bases of the junction unmatched. CDR1 and CDR2 from the germline V gene are SGHRS and YFSETQ. The CDR3 DNA is TGCGCCAGCAGCGCGGGGGGCACAGATACGCAGTATTTT. Its translation: CASSAGGTDTQYF.

This clone occurred once. The CDR3 is CASSTWTGKDGNTIYF. Here the CDR3 DNA reads TGTGCCAGCAGCACCTGGACAGGGAAGGATGGAAACACCATATATTTT. The J gene is TRBJ1-3, the V gene TRBV5-5; the match to TRBD1 covers 8 bases. J gave up 3 bases and V 4 bases, and 9 bases lay outside the gene matches. The V gene's germline CDR1 is SGHKS and CDR2 YYEKEE (reference sequence). CDR3 length equals 16 residues.

The genes are TRBV6-4 and TRBJ1-1; D remains unclear. The CDR3 has 13 amino acids. Deletions cut 3 bases from V and 0 bases from J, with 5 bases between. Germline loops: CDR1 MRHNA, CDR2 SNTAGT. CDR3 in amino acids: CASSEGMNTEAFF. In nucleotides, the CDR3 is TGTGCCAGCAGTGAGGGCATGAACACTGAAGCTTTCTTT.

The chain has TRBV19 and TRBJ2-1; a weak D match, TRBD2 (5 bases). CDR3 length: 13 amino acids. Germline assignment: CDR1 LNHDA and CDR2 SQIVND (reference sequence). Between the trimmed V and J ends, which lost 3 bases and 4 bases, there was a span of 7 bases. Written as DNA, the CDR3 is TGTGCCAGTAGTATTGCGGGTTACAATGAGCAGTTCTTC. Translated, it gives CASSIAGYNEQFF.

In DNA, the CDR3 is TGTGCCTGGAGTTACCTTGGGGAGCGCTATGGCTACACCTTC. It encodes CAWSYLGERYGYTF. The rearrangement uses TRBV30 and TRBJ1-2; no reliable D call. V gave up 2 bases and J gave up 4 bases, with 14 bases separating them. The V gene's germline CDR1 is GTSNPN and CDR2 SVGIG (reference sequence). CDR3 length: 14 residues.

The chain employs TRBV27 and TRBJ2-3; D unclear. V shed 2 bases and J shed 2 bases, with 11 bases lying between them. In germline, CDR1 is MNHEY, CDR2 SMNVEV (reference sequence). This CDR3 has 15 residues. This CDR3 is CASSLEDGYTDTQYF. The CDR3 nucleotides read TGTGCCAGCAGTTTAGAGGATGGGTACACAGATACGCAGTATTTT.

The chain couples TRBV6-1 to TRBJ2-2; no definite D call. The CDR3 runs to 15 residues. The V gene's germline CDR1 is MNHNS and CDR2 SASEGT. Between the trimmed V and J ends, which lost 2 bases and 8 bases, there was a span of 15 bases. CDR3 nucleotides: TGTGCCAGCAGTGAACTCGGCCCGGGTGGAGGGGAGCTGTTTTTT. Translating it yields CASSELGPGGGELFF.

A single count supports this clone. The gene calls are TRBV28 and TRBJ1-1; tentative D call: TRBD1 (6 bases). Trimming pared 5 bases from V and 8 bases from J, leaving 9 bases between. This CDR3 is 11 amino acids long. Germline V gene data show CDR1 as MDHEN and CDR2 as SYDVKM. CDR3 sequence: CASSLQGEAFF. CDR3 nucleotides: TGTGCCAGCAGTCTACAGGGCGAAGCTTTCTTT.

The chain is built from TRBV28 and TRBJ1-5, with a weak D call TRBD1 (5 bases). The CDR3 is made up of 17 amino acids. The ends were cut back, 7 bases at V and 2 bases at J, with 21 bases in the middle. Per germline, CDR1 MDHEN and CDR2 SYDVKM. The CDR3 sequence is CASTIPGRGYGNQPQHF. In nucleotides, the CDR3 is TGTGCCAGCACCATCCCGGGGCGGGGTTACGGCAATCAGCCCCAGCATTTT.

The chain has TRBV30 and TRBJ1-3; D gene ambiguous. The CDR3 is made up of 12 amino acids. Between the trimmed V and J ends, which lost 8 bases and 0 bases, there was a span of 8 bases. Germline lookup yields CDR1 GTSNPN and CDR2 SVGIG (reference sequence). CDR3 sequence reads: CALRPSGNTIYF. The CDR3 region has the DNA TGTGCCCTACGTCCCTCTGGAAACACCATATATTTT.

The V call is TRBV28, the J call TRBJ2-7; 14 positions match TRBD2. The V segment lost 6 bases and the J segment 2 bases; nucleotides outside the gene matches: 6. The CDR3 extends over 16 amino acids. CDR1 is MDHEN, CDR2 SYDVKM, per germline. The CDR3 spells CASRTSGRARPYEQYF. The CDR3 DNA reads TGTGCCAGCAGGACTAGCGGGAGGGCCCGCCCCTACGAGCAGTACTTC. The whole variable domain, filled in from reference TRBV28 and TRBJ2-7, reads DVKVTQSSRYLVKRTGEKVFLECVQDMDHENMFWYRQDPGLGLRLIYFSYDVKMKEKGDIPEGYSVSREKKERFSLILESASTNQTSMYLCASRTSGRARPYEQYFGPGTRLTVT.

The chain joins TRBV28 to TRBJ2-7, with TRBD1 matching 7 bases. CDR3 size: 15 residues. Trimming took 6 bases from V and 3 from J; bases not matched to a gene: 11. Germline V CDR1 and CDR2: MDHEN, SYDVKM. The CDR3 spells CASSLTDRVLYEQYF. The CDR3 DNA reads as TGTGCCAGCAGCTTAACCGACAGGGTACTCTACGAGCAGTACTTC.

The CDR3 coding sequence is TGTGCCAGCAGCCTCAAGCGGGGGAGCAACACCGGGGAGCTGTTTTTT. This codes for CASSLKRGSNTGELFF. This chain connects TRBV13 to TRBJ2-2, with 8 bases aligning to TRBD2. From germline, CDR1 is PRHDT and CDR2 FYEKMQ (reference sequence). Trimming at V came to 5 bases and at J to 2 bases, leaving 7 bases not matched to a gene. The CDR3 runs 16 residues. Full variable domain (outside the CDR3, taken from reference TRBV13 and TRBJ2-2): AAGVIQSPRHLIKEKRETATLKCYPIPRHDTVYWYQQGPGQDPQFLISFYEKMQSDKGSIPDRFSAQQFSDYHSELNMSSLELGDSALYFCASSLKRGSNTGELFFGEGSRLTVL.

This chain joins TRBV11-2 and TRBJ2-7, with D perhaps TRBD1 (6 bases). V shed 4 bases and J shed 2 bases, with 24 bases lying between them. The germline V gene has CDR1 SGHAT and CDR2 FQNNGV. The CDR3 sequence is 18 residues long. The CDR3: CASSSTFTLRGQTYEQYF. CDR3 nucleotide sequence: TGTGCCAGCAGCTCCACCTTTACTCTAAGGGGACAAACCTACGAGCAGTACTTC.

The chain joins TRBV4-2 to TRBJ2-2; TRBD1 aligns across 7 bases. Trimming took 4 bases from V and 4 from J; bases not matched to a gene: 6. This CDR3 is built from 15 residues. CDR1 LGHNA and CDR2 YNFKEQ come from the germline V gene. CDR3 amino acids: CASSPGTGATGELFF. The DNA for the CDR3 is TGTGCCAGCAGCCCGGGCACAGGGGCCACCGGGGAGCTGTTTTTT.

V and J are TRBV7-8 and TRBJ1-2, with 8 bases matching TRBD1. Trimming removed 5 bases from V and 5 bases from J; junction bases left unmatched: 19. The CDR3 has 18 residues. Germline CDR1 is SGHVS and CDR2 is FQNEAQ. CDR3 loop: CASSPQGAFTGLSYGYTF. DNA of the CDR3: TGTGCCAGCAGCCCCCAGGGGGCCTTTACAGGGTTAAGTTATGGCTACACCTTC.

J is TRBJ2-7 and V is TRBV28; D gene unclear. V lost 11 bases and J lost 2, with 7 bases in between. The CDR3 loop spans 10 amino acids. Germline V gene sequence: CDR1 MDHEN, CDR2 SYDVKM. The CDR3 bases are TGTGCCTGCGGTGCCTACGAGCAGTACTTC. Its translation: CACGAYEQYF.

This clone was picked up a small number of times. J is TRBJ1-1 and V is TRBV6-5; TRBD1 might be the D (6 bases). The germline V gene has CDR1 MNHEY and CDR2 SVGAGI. The germline V and J ends were trimmed by 4 bases and 1 base, with 10 bases remaining between them. The CDR3 extends over 14 amino acids. CDR3 bases: TGTGCCAGCAGTTTGGAGGACAGGAACACTGAAGCTTTCTTT. Its protein product is CASSLEDRNTEAFF.

The rearrangement uses TRBV4-3 and TRBJ2-1, with 10 bases identical to TRBD1. V shed 2 bases and J 5 bases; nucleotides not matched to a gene: 6. In germline, CDR1 is LGHNA, CDR2 YSLEER. The CDR3 is 16 amino acids. The CDR3 bases are TGCGCCAGCAGCCAAATAGCCGGGACAGGGGACAATGAGCAGTTCTTC. This encodes CASSQIAGTGDNEQFF.

Details on this clone: At the DNA level, this CDR3 is encoded by other sequences in the same sample as well. This chain joins TRBV25-1 and TRBJ1-2, with 9 bases that match TRBD1. V lost 9 bases to trimming and J lost 8 bases; unmatched junction nucleotides: 10. Germline lookup yields CDR1 MGHDK and CDR2 SYGVNS. The CDR3 runs 13 residues. As DNA, the CDR3 is TGTGCCAGTAGCGACCTGACAGGGGGGGGCTACACCTTC. Encoded protein: CASSDLTGGGYTF.

This clone showed up just once. This chain joins TRBV6-6 and TRBJ2-5, with D maybe TRBD2 (5 bases). This CDR3 has 14 amino acids. Germline V lookup: CDR1 MNHNY, CDR2 SVGAGI (reference sequence). V lost 0 bases to trimming and J lost 0 bases, with 5 bases between them. Written as DNA, the CDR3 is TGTGCCAGCAGTTACTCGAGGGACCAAGAGACCCAGTACTTC. Translating it yields CASSYSRDQETQYF.

This sequence joins TRBV19 and TRBJ2-1, with 11 bases lining up with TRBD2. V was pared by 1 base and J by 8 bases, with 4 bases of the junction left unmatched. The length of the CDR3 is 15 residues. Germline V gene lookup returns CDR1 LNHDA and CDR2 SQIVND (reference sequence). The CDR3 nucleotides read TGTGCCAGTAGTATAGGCGGACTAGCGGGCCATGAGCAGTTCTTC. Translation: CASSIGGLAGHEQFF.

The rearrangement joins TRBV28 to TRBJ1-2; a weak D match, TRBD1 (6 bases). V shed 7 bases and J shed 0 bases, with 12 bases lying between them. Germline CDR1 is MDHEN and CDR2 is SYDVKM. CDR3 size: 14 residues. The CDR3 nucleotides read TGTGCCAGCATCACAGGGTTCACTAACTATGGCTACACCTTC. It codes for CASITGFTNYGYTF.

The J gene is TRBJ2-5, the V gene TRBV6-4; 7 nucleotides align to TRBD1. The CDR3 has 15 residues. Germline CDR1 reads MRHNA; CDR2 reads SNTAGT. V lost 6 bases and J lost 3; bases outside the gene matches: 10. CDR3 sequence reads: CASRLTGNEEETQYF. For the CDR3, the DNA is TGTGCCAGCAGATTGACAGGGAATGAGGAAGAGACCCAGTACTTC.

This clone showed up just a few times. V gene TRBV4-2 combines with J gene TRBJ2-1; D perhaps matches TRBD1 (5 bases). CDR3 length: 11 residues. Trimming took 9 bases from V and 2 from J, leaving 5 bases between them. Germline CDR1 is LGHNA and CDR2 is YNFKEQ. CDR3 coding DNA: TGTGCCAGAGGGGCCTACAATGAGCAGTTCTTC. Its protein is CARGAYNEQFF.

The genes are TRBV5-1 and TRBJ2-7, with D unclear. This CDR3 is built from 14 residues. In germline, CDR1 is SGHRS, CDR2 YFSETQ. Trimming removed 2 bases from V and 1 base from J, with 10 bases in between. As DNA, the CDR3 is TGCGCCAGCAGCTTTGCGGCGGCGTCCTACGAGCAGTACTTC. Translation gives CASSFAAASYEQYF.

This chain links TRBV7-3 with TRBJ2-1; the match to TRBD2 covers 16 bases. The CDR3 is made up of 17 amino acids. Germline loops: CDR1 SGHTA, CDR2 FQGTGA. J gave up 7 bases and V 4 bases, and 7 bases lay outside the gene matches. CDR3 residues: CASSSGLAGGFGNEQFF. The CDR3 DNA is TGTGCCAGCAGCTCGGGACTAGCGGGAGGGTTTGGGAATGAGCAGTTCTTC.